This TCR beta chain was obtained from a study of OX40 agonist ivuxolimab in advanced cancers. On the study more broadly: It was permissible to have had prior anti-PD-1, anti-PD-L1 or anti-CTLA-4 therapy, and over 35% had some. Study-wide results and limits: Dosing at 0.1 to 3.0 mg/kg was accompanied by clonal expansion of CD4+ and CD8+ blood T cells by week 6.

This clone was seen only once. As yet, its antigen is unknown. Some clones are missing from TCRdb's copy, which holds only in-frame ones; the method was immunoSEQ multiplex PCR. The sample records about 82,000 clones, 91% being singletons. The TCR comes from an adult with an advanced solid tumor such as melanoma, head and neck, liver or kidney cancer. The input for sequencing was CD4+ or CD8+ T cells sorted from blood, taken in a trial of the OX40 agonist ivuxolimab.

CDR3 in amino acids: CASSLAGTVNQPQHF. Here the CDR3 DNA reads TGTGCCAGCAGCTTAGCCGGGACGGTTAATCAGCCCCAGCATTTT. The chain employs TRBV5-8 and TRBJ1-5, with D tentatively TRBD1 (5 bases). Germline CDR1 is SGHTS and CDR2 is YDEGEE. V shed 2 bases and J shed 4 bases, with 13 bases lying between them. CDR3 size: 15 residues.